The present T cell receptor (beta chain) was sequenced within a study of control samples from healthy donors and cancer patients. The V gene's germline CDR1 is SGHRS and CDR2 YFSETQ. This CDR3 has 17 residues. J was trimmed by 4 bases and V by 0 bases; bases with no gene match: 7. Sequencing was performed with immunoSEQ multiplex PCR; in TCRdb, only in-frame clones are kept and a portion is missing. The table shows about 150,000 clones, with about 93% occurring only once. This rearrangement joins TRBV5-1 to TRBJ1-3, with 10 bases fitting TRBD1. This sequence originates from a middle-aged man in good health. What was sequenced was blood. CDR3 bases: TGCGCCAGCAGCTTGGCCGCCGGGACAGGGGAAGGAAACACCATATATTTT. Translating it yields CASSLAAGTGEGNTIYF.